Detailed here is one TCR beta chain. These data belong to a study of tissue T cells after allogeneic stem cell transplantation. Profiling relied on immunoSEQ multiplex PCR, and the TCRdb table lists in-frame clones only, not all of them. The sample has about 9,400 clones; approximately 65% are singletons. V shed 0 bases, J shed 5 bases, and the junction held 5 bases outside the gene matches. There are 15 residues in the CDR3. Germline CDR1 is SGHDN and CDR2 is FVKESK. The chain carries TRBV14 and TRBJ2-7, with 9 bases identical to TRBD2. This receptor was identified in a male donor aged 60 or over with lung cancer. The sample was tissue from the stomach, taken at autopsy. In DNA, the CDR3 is TGTGCCAGCAGCCAAGATAGCGGGAGCAGCCACGAGCAGTACTTC. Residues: CASSQDSGSSHEQYF.